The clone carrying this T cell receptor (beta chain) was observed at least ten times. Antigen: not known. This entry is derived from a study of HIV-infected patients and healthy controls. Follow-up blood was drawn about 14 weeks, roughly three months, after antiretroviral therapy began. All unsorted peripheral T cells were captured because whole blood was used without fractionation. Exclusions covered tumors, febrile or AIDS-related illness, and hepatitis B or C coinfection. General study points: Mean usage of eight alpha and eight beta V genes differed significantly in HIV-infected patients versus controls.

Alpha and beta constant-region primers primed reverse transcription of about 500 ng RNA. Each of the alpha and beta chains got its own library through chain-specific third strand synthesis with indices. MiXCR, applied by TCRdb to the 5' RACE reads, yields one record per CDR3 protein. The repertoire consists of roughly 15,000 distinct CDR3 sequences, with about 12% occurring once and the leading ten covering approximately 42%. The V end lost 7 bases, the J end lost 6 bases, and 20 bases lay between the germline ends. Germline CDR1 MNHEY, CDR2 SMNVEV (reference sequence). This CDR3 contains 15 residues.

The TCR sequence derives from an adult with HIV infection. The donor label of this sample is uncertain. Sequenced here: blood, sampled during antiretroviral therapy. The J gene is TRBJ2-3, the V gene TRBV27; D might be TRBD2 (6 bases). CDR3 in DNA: TGTGCCAGCAAAACTAGCTCCCTGAGTGGGGATACGCAGTATTTT. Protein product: CASKTSSLSGDTQYF.